Given below is one TCR beta chain in context. CDR1 is WNHNN and CDR2 is SYGVQD in the germline V gene (reference sequence). CDR3 length: 16 residues. V gave up 1 base and J gave up 3 bases; unmatched junction bases: 5. In the study's own analysis: Amplification of reference gene primers provided the estimated nucleated cell counts. The protocol was immunoSEQ multiplex PCR, while the TCRdb copy is restricted to in-frame clones and leaves out a portion. The DNA was the basis for D and trimming; V, J and clone size are from that table. The sample has around 200,000 clones; 87% are singletons. This sample is part of a study of blood T cell repertoires in COVID-19. At the level of the study: Donors in the United States, Italy and Spain gave samples during acute or convalescent COVID-19. Sample material is recorded as cDNA or gDNA derived from T cells, B-cell-depleted T cells, or PBMCs.

The V and J genes are TRBV10-1 and TRBJ2-7, with 11 bases identical to TRBD2. The source material was peripheral blood. The receptor comes from a man between 35 and 55 years old with active or convalescent COVID-19. The CDR3 DNA is TGCGCCAGCAGTGAGTATACTAGCGGGAGCCGCTACGAGCAGTACTTC. Protein: CASSEYTSGSRYEQYF.